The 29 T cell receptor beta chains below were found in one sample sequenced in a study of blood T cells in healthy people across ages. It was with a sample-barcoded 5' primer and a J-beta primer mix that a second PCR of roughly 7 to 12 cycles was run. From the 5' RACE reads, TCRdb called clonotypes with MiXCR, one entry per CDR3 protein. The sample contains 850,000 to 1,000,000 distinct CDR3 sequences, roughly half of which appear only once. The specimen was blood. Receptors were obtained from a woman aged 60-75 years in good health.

The CDR3 here is CASSKDRSYNEQFF. CDR3 sequence (DNA): TGTGCCAGCAGCAAAGACAGGTCATACAATGAGCAGTTCTTC. The chain recombines TRBV21-1 with TRBJ2-1. TRBV21-1 is listed as a pseudogene. This CDR3 comprises 14 residues.

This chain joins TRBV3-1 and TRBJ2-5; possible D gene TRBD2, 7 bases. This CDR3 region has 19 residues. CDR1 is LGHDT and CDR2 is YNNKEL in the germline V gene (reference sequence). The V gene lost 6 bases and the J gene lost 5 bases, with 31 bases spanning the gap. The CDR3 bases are TGTGCCAGCAGTATGGACAGCCCTCGGGGCGGGAGTGATAAGGAGACCCAGTACTTC. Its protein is CASSMDSPRGGSDKETQYF.

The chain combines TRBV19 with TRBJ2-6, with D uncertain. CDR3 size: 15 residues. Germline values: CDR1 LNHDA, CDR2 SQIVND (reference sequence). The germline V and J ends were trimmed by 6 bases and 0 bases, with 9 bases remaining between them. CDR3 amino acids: CASSTRASGANVLTF. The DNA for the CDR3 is TGTGCCAGTAGCACCCGGGCCTCTGGGGCCAACGTCCTGACTTTC. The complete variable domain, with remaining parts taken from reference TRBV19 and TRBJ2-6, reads DGGITQSPKYLFRKEGQNVTLSCEQNLNHDAMYWYRQDPGQGLRLIYYSQIVNDFQKGDIAEGYSVSREKKESFPLTVTSAQKNPTAFYLCASSTRASGANVLTFGAGSRLTVL.

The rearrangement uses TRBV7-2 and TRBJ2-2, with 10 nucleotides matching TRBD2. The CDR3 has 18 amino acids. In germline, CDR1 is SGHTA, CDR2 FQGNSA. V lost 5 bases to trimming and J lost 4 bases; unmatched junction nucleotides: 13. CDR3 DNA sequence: TGTGCCAGCAGCGCCCTATGGGAGCGGGAGGGCACCACCGGGGAGCTGTTTTTT. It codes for CASSALWEREGTTGELFF. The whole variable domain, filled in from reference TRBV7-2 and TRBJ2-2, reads GAGVSQSPSNKVTEKGKDVELRCDPISGHTALYWYRQSLGQGLEFLIYFQGNSAPDKSGLPSDRFSAERTGGSVSTLTIQRTQQEDSAVYLCASSALWEREGTTGELFFGEGSRLTVL.

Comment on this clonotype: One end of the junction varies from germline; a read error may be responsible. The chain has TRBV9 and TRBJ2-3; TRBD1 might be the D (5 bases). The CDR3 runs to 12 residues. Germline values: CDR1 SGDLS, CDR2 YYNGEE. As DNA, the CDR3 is TGTGCCAGCAGCGAGGTCGGACATACGCGGTATTTT. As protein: CASSEVGHTRYF.

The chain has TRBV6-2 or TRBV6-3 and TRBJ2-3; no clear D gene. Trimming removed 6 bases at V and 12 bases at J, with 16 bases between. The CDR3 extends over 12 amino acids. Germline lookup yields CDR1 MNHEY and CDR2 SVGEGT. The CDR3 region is CASSPPSDAQYF. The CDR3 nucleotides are TGTGCCAGCAGCCCTCCATCAGATGCACAGTATTTT.

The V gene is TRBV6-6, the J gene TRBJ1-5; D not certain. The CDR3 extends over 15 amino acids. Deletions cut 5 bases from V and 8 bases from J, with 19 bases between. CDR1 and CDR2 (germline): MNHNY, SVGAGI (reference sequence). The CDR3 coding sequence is TGTGCCAGCAGTCCCCCGGGTTCGGTCGGGAAGCCCCAGCATTTT. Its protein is CASSPPGSVGKPQHF.

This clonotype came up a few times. DNA for the CDR3: TGTGCCAGCGGCCCCACAGGGGATCATTCACCCCTCCACTTT. It is translated as CASGPTGDHSPLHF. The V gene is TRBV27, the J gene TRBJ1-6; 7 nucleotides line up with TRBD1. The V gene end was trimmed by 8 bases and the J gene end by 8 bases; junction bases not matched to a gene: 9. This CDR3 is built from 14 residues. Germline loops: CDR1 MNHEY, CDR2 SMNVEV (reference sequence).

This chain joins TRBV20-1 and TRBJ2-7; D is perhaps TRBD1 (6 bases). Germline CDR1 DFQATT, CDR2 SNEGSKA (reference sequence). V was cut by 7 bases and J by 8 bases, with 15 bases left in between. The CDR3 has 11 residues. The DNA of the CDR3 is TGCAGTGGTATTCAGGGGCGTAAGCAGTACTTC. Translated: CSGIQGRKQYF.

DNA of the CDR3: TGCAGTGCTGCCACTAGCATCTACGAGCAGTACTTC. It translates to CSAATSIYEQYF. This chain links TRBV20-1 with TRBJ2-7, with D possibly TRBD2 on 6 matching bases. Trimming pared 5 bases from V and 3 bases from J, leaving 11 bases between. The germline CDR1 and CDR2 sequences are DFQATT and SNEGSKA (reference sequence). This CDR3 has 12 residues.

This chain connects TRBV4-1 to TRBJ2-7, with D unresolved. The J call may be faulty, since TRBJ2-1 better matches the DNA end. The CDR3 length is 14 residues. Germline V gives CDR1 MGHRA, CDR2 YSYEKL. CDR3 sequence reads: CASSQAGIPNEQFF. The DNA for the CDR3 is TGCGCCAGCAGCCAAGCTGGGATCCCCAATGAGCAGTTCTTC.

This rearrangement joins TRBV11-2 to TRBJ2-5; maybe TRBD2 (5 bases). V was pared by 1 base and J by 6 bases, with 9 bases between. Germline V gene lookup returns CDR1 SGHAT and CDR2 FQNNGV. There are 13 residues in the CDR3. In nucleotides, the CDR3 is TGTGCCAGCAGCTTAGTTGAGGGAAAGACCCAGTACTTC. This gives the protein CASSLVEGKTQYF.

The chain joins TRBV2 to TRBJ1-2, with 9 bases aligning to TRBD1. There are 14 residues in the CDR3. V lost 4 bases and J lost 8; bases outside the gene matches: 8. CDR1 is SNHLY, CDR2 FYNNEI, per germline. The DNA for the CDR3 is TGTGCCAGCAGTGCAAAGGGACAGGGTACAGGCTACACCTTC. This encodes CASSAKGQGTGYTF.

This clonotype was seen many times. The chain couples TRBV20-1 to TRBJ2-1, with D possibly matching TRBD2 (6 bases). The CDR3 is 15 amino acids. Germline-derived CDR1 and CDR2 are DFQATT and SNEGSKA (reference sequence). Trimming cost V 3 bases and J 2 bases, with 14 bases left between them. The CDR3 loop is CSASGGRRAYNEQFF. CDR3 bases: TGCAGTGCTAGCGGAGGGAGGAGGGCCTACAATGAGCAGTTCTTC.

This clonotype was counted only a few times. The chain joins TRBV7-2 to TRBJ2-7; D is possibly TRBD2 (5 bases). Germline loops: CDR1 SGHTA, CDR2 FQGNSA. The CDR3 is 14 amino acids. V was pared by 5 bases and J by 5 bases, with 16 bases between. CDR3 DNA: TGTGCCAGCAGCCATCTCCGATTAGCGAACGAGCAGTACTTC. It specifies CASSHLRLANEQYF. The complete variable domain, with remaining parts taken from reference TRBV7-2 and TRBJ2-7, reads GAGVSQSPSNKVTEKGKDVELRCDPISGHTALYWYRQSLGQGLEFLIYFQGNSAPDKSGLPSDRFSAERTGGSVSTLTIQRTQQEDSAVYLCASSHLRLANEQYFGPGTRLTVT.

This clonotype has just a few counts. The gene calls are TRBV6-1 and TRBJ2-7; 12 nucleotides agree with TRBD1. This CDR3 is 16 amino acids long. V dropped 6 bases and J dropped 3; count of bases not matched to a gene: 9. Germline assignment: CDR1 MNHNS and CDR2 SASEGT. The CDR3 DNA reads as TGTGCCAGCAGACCCCGGGGGACAGGGGGCTTCTACGAGCAGTACTTC. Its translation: CASRPRGTGGFYEQYF.

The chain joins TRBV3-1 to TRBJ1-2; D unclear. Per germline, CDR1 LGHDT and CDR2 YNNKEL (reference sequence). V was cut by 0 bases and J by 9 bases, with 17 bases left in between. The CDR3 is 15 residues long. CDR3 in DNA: TGTGCCAGCAGCCAAGATCCAGGACCCTCTTGGAGCTACACCTTC. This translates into CASSQDPGPSWSYTF.

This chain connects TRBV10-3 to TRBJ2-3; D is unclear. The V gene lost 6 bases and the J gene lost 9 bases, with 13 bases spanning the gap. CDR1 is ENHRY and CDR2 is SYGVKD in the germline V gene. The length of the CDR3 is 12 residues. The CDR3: CAIRKPQETQYF. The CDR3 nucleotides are TGTGCCATCAGAAAACCGCAGGAGACGCAGTATTTT.

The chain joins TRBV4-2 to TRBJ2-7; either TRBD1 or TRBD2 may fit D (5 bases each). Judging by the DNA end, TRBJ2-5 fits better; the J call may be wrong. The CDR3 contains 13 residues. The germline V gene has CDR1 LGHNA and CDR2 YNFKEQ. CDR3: CASSRGTPGTQYF. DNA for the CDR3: TGTGCCAGCAGCCGGGGGACCCCAGGGACCCAGTACTTC.

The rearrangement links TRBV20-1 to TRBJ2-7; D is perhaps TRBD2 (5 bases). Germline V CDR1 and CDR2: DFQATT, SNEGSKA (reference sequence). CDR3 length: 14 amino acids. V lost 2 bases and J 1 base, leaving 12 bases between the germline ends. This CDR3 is CSARSLGESYEQYF. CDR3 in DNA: TGCAGTGCTAGATCGCTCGGGGAATCCTACGAGCAGTACTTC.

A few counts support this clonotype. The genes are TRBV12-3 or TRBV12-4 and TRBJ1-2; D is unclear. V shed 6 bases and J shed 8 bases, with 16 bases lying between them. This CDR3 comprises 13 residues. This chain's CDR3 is CASRPTDAQGYTF. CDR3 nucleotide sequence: TGTGCCAGCAGGCCGACTGACGCTCAGGGCTACACCTTC.

Written as DNA, the CDR3 is TGTGCCAGCAGCCAAAGCAAGCGATCGAACACCGGGGAGCTGTTTTTT. As protein: CASSQSKRSNTGELFF. V and J are TRBV9 and TRBJ2-2; D gene uncertain. CDR1 and CDR2 from the germline V gene are SGDLS and YYNGEE. V shed 4 bases and J shed 0 bases, with 13 bases lying between them. This CDR3 spans 16 amino acids.

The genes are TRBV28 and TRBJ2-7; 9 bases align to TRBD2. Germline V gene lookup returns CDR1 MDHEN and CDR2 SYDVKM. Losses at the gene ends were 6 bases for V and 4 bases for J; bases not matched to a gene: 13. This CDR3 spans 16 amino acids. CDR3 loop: CASSYNLAGRVYEQYF. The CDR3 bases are TGTGCCAGCAGCTACAACCTAGCGGGAAGGGTTTACGAGCAGTACTTC.

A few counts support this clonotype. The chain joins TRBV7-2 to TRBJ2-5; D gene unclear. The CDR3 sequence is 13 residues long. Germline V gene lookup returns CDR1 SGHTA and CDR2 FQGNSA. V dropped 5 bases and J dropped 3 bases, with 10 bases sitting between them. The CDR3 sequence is CASSSIMEETQYF. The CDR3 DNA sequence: TGTGCCAGCAGCAGTATTATGGAAGAGACCCAGTACTTC.

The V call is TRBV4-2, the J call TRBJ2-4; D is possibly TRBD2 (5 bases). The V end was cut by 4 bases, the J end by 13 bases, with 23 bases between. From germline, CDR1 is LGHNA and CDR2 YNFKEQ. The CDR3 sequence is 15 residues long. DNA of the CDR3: TGTGCCAGCAGCCTCCAGACCGAAGGGTTCGGGGAGCAGTACTTC. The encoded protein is CASSLQTEGFGEQYF.

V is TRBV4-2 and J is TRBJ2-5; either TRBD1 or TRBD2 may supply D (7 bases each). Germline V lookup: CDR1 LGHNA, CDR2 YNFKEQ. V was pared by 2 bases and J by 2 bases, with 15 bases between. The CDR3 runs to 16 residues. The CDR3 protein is CASSQSGGEVQETQYF. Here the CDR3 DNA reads TGTGCCAGCAGCCAATCAGGGGGGGAGGTTCAAGAGACCCAGTACTTC.

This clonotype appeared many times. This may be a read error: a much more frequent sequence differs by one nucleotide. The CDR3 protein is CASSLGRGSDTQYF. CDR3 coding DNA: TGTGCCAGCAGCTTAGGCCGCGGGTCAGATACGCAGTATTTT. The V gene is TRBV7-2, the J gene TRBJ2-3; the D gene is possibly TRBD2 (5 bases). CDR3 size: 14 residues. The V gene lost 1 base and the J gene lost 4 bases, with 9 bases spanning the gap. CDR1 SGHTA and CDR2 FQGNSA come from the germline V gene.

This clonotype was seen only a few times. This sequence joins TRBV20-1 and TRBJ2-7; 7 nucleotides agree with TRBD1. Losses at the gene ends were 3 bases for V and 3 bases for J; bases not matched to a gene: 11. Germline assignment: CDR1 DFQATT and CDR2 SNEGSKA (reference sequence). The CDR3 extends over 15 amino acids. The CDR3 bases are TGCAGTGCTAGGCGGGCAGGGGGTTCCATCTACGAGCAGTACTTC. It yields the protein CSARRAGGSIYEQYF.

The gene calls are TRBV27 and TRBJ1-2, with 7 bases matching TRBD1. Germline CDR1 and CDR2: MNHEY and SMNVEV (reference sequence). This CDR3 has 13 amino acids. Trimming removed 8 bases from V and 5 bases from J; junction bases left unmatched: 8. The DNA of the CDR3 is TGTGCCAGCGCCGGGACAGCCTCTTATGGCTACACCTTC. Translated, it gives CASAGTASYGYTF.